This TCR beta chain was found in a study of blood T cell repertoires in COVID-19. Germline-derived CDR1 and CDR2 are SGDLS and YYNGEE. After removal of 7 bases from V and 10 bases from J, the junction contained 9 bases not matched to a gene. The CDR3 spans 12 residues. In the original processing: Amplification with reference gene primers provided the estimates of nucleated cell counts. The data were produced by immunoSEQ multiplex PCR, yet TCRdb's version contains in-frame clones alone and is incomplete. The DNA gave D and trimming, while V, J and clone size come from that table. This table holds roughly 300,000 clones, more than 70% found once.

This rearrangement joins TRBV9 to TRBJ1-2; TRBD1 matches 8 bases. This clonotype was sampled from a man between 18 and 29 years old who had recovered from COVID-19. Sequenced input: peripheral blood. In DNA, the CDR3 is TGTGCCAGCGGTGGGCAGGGGGCTGACTACACCTTC. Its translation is CASGGQGADYTF.